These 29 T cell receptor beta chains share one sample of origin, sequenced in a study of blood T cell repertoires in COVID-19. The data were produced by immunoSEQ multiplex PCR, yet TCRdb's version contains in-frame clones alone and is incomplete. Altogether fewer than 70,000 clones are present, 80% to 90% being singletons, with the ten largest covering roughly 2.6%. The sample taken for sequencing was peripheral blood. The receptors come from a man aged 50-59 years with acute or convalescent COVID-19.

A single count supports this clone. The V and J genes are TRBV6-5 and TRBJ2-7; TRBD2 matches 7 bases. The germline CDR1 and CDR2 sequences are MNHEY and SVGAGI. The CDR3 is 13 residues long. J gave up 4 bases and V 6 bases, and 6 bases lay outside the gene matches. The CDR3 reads CASSQRGGYEQYF. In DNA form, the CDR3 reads TGTGCCAGCAGCCAGCGGGGAGGGTACGAGCAGTACTTC.

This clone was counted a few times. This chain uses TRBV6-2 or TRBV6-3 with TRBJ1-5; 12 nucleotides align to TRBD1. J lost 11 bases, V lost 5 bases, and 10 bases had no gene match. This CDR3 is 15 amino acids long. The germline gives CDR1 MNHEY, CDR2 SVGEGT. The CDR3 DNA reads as TGTGCCAGCAGTCCCGGGACAGGGGGCGGACGGGCCCAGCATTTT. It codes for CASSPGTGGGRAQHF.

The CDR3 DNA follows: TGTGCCAGCAGCTTGGAACTAGCGGGAGCGCGGGATACGCAGTATTTT. As protein: CASSLELAGARDTQYF. This chain uses TRBV5-4 with TRBJ2-3; 11 positions agree with TRBD2. The CDR3 covers 16 residues. The junction had 6 bases not matched to a gene; V was cut back by 0 bases and J by 6 bases. Per the germline V gene, CDR1 is SGHNT and CDR2 is YYREEE (reference sequence).

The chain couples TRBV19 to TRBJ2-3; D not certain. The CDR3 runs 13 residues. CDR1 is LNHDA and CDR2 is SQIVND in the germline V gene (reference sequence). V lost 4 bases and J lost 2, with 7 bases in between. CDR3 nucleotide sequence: TGTGCCAGTAGTACCGGAGTCACAGATACGCAGTATTTT. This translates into CASSTGVTDTQYF.

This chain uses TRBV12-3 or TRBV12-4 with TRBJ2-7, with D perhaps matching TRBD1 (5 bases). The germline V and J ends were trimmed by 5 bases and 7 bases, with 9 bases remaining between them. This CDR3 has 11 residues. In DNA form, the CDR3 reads TGTGCCAGCAGTCTCAGGGTGGAGCAGTACTTC. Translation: CASSLRVEQYF.

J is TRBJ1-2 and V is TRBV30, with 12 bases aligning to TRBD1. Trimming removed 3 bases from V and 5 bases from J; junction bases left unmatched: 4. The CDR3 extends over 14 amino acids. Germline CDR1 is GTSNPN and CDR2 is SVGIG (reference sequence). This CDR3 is CAWSGTGGAYGYTF. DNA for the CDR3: TGTGCCTGGAGCGGGACAGGGGGCGCGTATGGCTACACCTTC. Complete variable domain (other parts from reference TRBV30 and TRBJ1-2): SQTIHQWPATLVQPVGSPLSLECTVEGTSNPNLYWYRQAAGRGLQLLFYSVGIGQISSEVPQNLSASRPQDRQFILSSKKLLLSDSGFYLCAWSGTGGAYGYTFGSGTRLTVV.

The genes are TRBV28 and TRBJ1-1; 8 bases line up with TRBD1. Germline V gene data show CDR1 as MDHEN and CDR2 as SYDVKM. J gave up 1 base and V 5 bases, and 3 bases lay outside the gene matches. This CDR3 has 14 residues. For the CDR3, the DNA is TGTGCCAGCAGTATAGGGACAGGGAACACTGAAGCTTTCTTT. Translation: CASSIGTGNTEAFF.

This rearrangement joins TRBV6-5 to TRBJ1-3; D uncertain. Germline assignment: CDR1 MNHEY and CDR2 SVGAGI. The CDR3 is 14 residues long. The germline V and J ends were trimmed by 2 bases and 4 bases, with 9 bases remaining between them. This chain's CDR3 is CASSYRQVGNTIYF. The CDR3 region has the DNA TGTGCCAGCAGTTACCGTCAGGTCGGAAACACCATATATTTT.

The CDR3 region is CASSQDRGDDNSPLHF. CDR3 DNA sequence: TGCGCCAGCAGCCAAGATCGGGGGGACGATAATTCACCCCTCCACTTT. V and J are TRBV4-3 and TRBJ1-6, with D perhaps matching TRBD1 (5 bases). CDR3 size: 16 residues. The V gene lost 0 bases and the J gene lost 5 bases, with 11 bases spanning the gap. Per the germline V gene, CDR1 is LGHNA and CDR2 is YSLEER.

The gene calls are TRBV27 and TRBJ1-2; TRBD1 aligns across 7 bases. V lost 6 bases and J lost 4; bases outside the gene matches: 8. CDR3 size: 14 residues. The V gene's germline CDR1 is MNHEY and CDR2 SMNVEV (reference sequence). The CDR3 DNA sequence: TGTGCCAGCAGGGACCGGGACAGCCTCTATGGCTACACCTTC. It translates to CASRDRDSLYGYTF.

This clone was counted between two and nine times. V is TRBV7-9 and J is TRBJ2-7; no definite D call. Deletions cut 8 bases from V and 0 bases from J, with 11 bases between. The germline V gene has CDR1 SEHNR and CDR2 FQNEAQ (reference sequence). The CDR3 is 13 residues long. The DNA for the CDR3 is TGTGCCAGCCGATACGGTTCCTCCTACGAGCAGTACTTC. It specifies CASRYGSSYEQYF.

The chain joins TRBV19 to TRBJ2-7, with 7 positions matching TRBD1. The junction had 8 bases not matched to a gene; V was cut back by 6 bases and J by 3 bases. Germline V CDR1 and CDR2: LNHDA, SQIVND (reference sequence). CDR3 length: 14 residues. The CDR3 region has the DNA TGTGCCAGTAGGCGGCACACAGGGGACTACGAGCAGTACTTC. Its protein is CASRRHTGDYEQYF. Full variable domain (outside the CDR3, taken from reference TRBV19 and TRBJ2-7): DGGITQSPKYLFRKEGQNVTLSCEQNLNHDAMYWYRQDPGQGLRLIYYSQIVNDFQKGDIAEGYSVSREKKESFPLTVTSAQKNPTAFYLCASRRHTGDYEQYFGPGTRLTVT.

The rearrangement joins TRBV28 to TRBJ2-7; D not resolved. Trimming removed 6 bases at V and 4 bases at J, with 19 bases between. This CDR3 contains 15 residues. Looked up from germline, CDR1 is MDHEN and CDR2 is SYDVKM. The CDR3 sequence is CASRTQAPGLYEQYF. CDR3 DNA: TGTGCCAGCAGAACTCAGGCCCCTGGGCTATACGAGCAGTACTTC. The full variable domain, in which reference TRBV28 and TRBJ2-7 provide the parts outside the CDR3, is DVKVTQSSRYLVKRTGEKVFLECVQDMDHENMFWYRQDPGLGLRLIYFSYDVKMKEKGDIPEGYSVSREKKERFSLILESASTNQTSMYLCASRTQAPGLYEQYFGPGTRLTVT.

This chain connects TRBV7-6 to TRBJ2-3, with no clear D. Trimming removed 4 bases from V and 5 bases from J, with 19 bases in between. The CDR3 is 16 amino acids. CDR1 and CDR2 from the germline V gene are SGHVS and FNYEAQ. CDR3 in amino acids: CASSSTDWPRGDTQYF. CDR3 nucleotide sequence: TGTGCCAGCAGCTCCACTGACTGGCCCCGTGGAGATACGCAGTATTTT.

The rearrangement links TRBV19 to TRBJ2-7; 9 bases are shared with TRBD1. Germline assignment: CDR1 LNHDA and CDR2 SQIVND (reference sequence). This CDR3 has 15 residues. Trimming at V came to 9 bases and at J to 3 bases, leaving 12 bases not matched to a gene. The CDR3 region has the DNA TGTGCCAGGATGCGAAGGGGACAGGGAATCTACGAGCAGTACGTC. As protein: CARMRRGQGIYEQYV.

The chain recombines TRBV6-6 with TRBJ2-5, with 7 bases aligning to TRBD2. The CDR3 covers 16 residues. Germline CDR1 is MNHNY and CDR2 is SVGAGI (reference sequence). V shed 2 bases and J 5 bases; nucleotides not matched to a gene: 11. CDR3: CASSYRRTSWEETQYF. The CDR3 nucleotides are TGTGCCAGCAGTTACCGGAGGACTAGTTGGGAGGAGACCCAGTACTTC.

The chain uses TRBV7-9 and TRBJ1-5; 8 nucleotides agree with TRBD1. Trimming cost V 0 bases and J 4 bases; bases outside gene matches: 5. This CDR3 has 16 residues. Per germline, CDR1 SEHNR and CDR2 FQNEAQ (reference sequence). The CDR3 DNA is TGTGCCAGCAGCTTAGCGGGAGGACAGGGTAATCAGCCCCAGCATTTT. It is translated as CASSLAGGQGNQPQHF.

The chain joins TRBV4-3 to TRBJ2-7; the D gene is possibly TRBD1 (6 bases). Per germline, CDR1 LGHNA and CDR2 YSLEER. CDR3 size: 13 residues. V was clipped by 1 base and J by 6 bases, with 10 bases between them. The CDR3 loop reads CASSQAQGSEQYF. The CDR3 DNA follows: TGCGCCAGCAGCCAAGCCCAGGGGAGCGAGCAGTACTTC.

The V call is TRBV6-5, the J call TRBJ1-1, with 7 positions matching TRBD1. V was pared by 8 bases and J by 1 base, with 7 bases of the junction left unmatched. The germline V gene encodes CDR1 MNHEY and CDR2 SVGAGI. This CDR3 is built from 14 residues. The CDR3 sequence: CASRDSWGNTEAFF. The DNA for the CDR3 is TGTGCCAGCCGGGACAGCTGGGGGAACACTGAAGCTTTCTTT.

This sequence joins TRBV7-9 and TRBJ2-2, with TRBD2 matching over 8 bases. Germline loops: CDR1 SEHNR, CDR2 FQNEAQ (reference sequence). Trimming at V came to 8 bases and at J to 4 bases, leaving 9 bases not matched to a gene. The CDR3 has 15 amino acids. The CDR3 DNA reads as TGTGCCAGCGGGGGTAGCGGGAACCCCACCGGGGAGCTGTTTTTT. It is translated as CASGGSGNPTGELFF.

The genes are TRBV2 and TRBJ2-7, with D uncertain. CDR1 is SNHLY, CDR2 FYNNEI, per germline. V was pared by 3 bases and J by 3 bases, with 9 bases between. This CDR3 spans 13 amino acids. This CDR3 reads CASSDPRIYEQYV. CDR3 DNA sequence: TGTGCCAGCAGTGACCCCAGAATCTACGAGCAGTACGTC.

The CDR3 bases are TGTGCCAGCAGGACTAGATACAATGAGCAGTTCTTC. Protein product: CASRTRYNEQFF. The chain links TRBV12-3 or TRBV12-4 to TRBJ2-1; tentatively, D is TRBD2 (6 bases). Trimming cost V 6 bases and J 4 bases, with 7 bases left between them. The CDR3 is 12 amino acids.

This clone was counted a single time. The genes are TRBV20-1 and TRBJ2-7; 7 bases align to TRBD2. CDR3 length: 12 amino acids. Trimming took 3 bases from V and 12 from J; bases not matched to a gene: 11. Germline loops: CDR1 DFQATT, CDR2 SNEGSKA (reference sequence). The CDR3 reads CSASGETSARYF. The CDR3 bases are TGCAGTGCTAGTGGGGAAACTAGCGCCAGGTACTTC.

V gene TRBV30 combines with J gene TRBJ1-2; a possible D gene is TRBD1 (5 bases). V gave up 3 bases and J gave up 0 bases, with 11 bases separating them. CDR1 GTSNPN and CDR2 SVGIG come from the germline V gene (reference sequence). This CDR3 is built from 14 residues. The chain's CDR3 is CAWRSPGTNYGYTF. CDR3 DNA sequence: TGTGCCTGGAGGTCCCCAGGGACTAACTATGGCTACACCTTC.

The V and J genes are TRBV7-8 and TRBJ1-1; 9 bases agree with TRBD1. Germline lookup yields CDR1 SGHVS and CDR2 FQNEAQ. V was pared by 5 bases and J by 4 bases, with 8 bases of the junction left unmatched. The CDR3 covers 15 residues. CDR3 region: CASSLGGTGTTEAFF. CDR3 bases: TGTGCCAGCAGCCTAGGGGGGACAGGGACCACTGAAGCTTTCTTT.

CDR3 residues: CASSFDQRGSTDTQYF. The DNA for the CDR3 is TGTGCCAGCAGCTTTGACCAGCGGGGAAGCACAGATACGCAGTATTTT. The chain joins TRBV7-2 to TRBJ2-3, with 7 nucleotides matching TRBD2. CDR3 length: 16 residues. Trimming removed 3 bases from V and 0 bases from J; junction bases left unmatched: 6. CDR1 is SGHTA and CDR2 is FQGNSA in the germline V gene.

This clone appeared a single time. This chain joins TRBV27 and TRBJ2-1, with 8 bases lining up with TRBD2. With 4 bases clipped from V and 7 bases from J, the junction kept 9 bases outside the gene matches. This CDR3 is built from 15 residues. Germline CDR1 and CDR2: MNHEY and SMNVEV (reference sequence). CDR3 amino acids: CASSYGTSDGNEQFF. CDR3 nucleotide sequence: TGTGCCAGCAGTTATGGGACTAGTGACGGAAATGAGCAGTTCTTC.

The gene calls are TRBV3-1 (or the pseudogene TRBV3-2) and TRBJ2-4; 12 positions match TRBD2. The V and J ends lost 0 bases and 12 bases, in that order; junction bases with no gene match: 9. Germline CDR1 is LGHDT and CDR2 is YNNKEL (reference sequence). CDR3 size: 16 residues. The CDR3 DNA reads TGTGCCAGCAGCCAAGAGTTACTAGCGGGGGGTGCTACTCAGTACTTC. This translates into CASSQELLAGGATQYF.

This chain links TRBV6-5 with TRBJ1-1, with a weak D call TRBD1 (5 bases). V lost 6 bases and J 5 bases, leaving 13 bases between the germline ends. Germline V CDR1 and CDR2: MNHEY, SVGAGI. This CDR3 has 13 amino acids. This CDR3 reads CASSFRGGTEAFF. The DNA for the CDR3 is TGTGCCAGCAGCTTCCGGGGGGGAACTGAAGCTTTCTTT.